The subject of this entry is one TCR beta chain. A roughly 120-subject validation cohort, separate from the approximately 720-subject first cohort, supplied the donors. This entry belongs to a study of cytomegalovirus exposure and HLA in healthy donors. Some clones are missing from TCRdb's copy, which holds only in-frame ones; the method was immunoSEQ multiplex PCR. Found here are 350,000 or so clones, about nine tenths of them singletons; the top ten hold around 0.84%. Trimming shortened V by 6 bases and J by 8 bases, and 18 bases separated the two germline ends. CDR3 size: 14 residues. CDR1 and CDR2 (germline): SGHRS, YFSETQ.

Sequenced: PBMCs. This clonotype was sampled from a young woman in good health and CMV-seronegative. The chain carries TRBV5-1 and TRBJ2-1, with D possibly matching TRBD1 (5 bases). As DNA, the CDR3 is TGCGCCAGCACGCCAGGTGGAAGGGGCGATGAGCAGTTCTTC. The encoded protein is CASTPGGRGDEQFF.